This T cell receptor (beta chain) was obtained from a study of CD8 T cells in Susac syndrome. The authors reverse transcribed about 0.5 to 1 ug RNA with random hexamers. Amplification of TCR beta CDR3 by immunoSEQ multiplex PCR spanned 54 Vbeta and 13 Jbeta. TCRdb reprocessed the immunoSEQ multiplex PCR reads with MiXCR, giving one entry per CDR3 protein. The top ten clones hold over 0.5% of a sample with 77,000 or so distinct CDR3 sequences, approximately 94% of them seen once. The CDR3 has 16 residues. Germline loops: CDR1 SGHRS, CDR2 YFSETQ. Germline trimming cut 0 bases from V and 8 bases from J; bases unmatched to any gene: 7. Negative isolation yielded CD4+ and CD8+ T cells, and FACS enriched TEMRA cells.

This chain links TRBV5-1 with TRBJ2-1; 11 bases map to TRBD2. This TCR was recovered from a human donor with Susac syndrome. Source material: CD4+ T cells from PBMCs. The CDR3 nucleotides read TGCGCCAGCAGCTTGGGACTAGCGGGAAGGTTTGATGAGCAGTTCTTC. Translated: CASSLGLAGRFDEQFF.